This T cell receptor beta chain came from a study of blood T cell repertoires in COVID-19. Here immunoSEQ multiplex PCR was the method, and the copy in TCRdb shows in-frame clones only, minus some. The repertoire holds about 64,000 clones, with approximately 82% as singletons. Germline trimming cut 0 bases from V and 3 bases from J; bases unmatched to any gene: 1. The CDR3 has 14 residues. Germline-derived CDR1 and CDR2 are SGHRS and YFSETQ. The receptor was isolated from a man of 80 years or more with acute or convalescent COVID-19. The material sequenced was peripheral blood. The rearrangement uses TRBV5-1 and TRBJ2-7, with 9 bases lining up with TRBD1. The CDR3 sequence is CASSLGGQGYEQYF. DNA for the CDR3: TGCGCCAGCAGCTTGGGGGGACAGGGCTACGAGCAGTACTTC.